These 3 T cell receptor beta chains originate from one sample sequenced in a study of T cell repertoires in cytomegalovirus infection. TCRdb itself ran the reads through MiXCR, one entry per CDR3 protein. Of around 630,000 distinct CDR3 sequences listed, about 24% were seen once; the top ten hold 7.5% to 9%. Sequenced sample: CD8+ T cells from PBMCs. The source is a human donor in good health (CMV status not recorded). Some clones in this sample may be carry-over from other donors' samples.

The chain recombines TRBV19 with TRBJ2-1, with TRBD1 as a possible D gene (6 bases). The CDR3 contains 15 residues. Trimming took 3 bases from V and 4 from J, leaving 13 bases between them. Germline lookup yields CDR1 LNHDA and CDR2 SQIVND (reference sequence). The CDR3 loop is CASSIQGPLYNEQFF. CDR3 in DNA: TGTGCCAGTAGTATTCAGGGGCCCCTTTACAATGAGCAGTTCTTC.

The table lists this clonotype with many counts. The chain joins TRBV7-9 to TRBJ2-3, with 9 nucleotides matching TRBD1. The germline gives CDR1 SEHNR, CDR2 FQNEAQ (reference sequence). V shed 6 bases, J shed 3 bases, and the junction held 7 bases outside the gene matches. The CDR3 has 15 residues. DNA for the CDR3: TGTGCCAGCAGAAATACCGGGACAGGGACAGATACGCAGTATTTT. Protein product: CASRNTGTGTDTQYF.

The chain links TRBV27 to TRBJ1-2; a weak D match, TRBD1 (5 bases). CDR1 MNHEY and CDR2 SMNVEV come from the germline V gene (reference sequence). Trimming took off 5 bases at V and 0 bases at J, with 13 bases between the two ends. This CDR3 comprises 15 residues. The CDR3 bases are TGTGCCAGCAGTCTTTCGGGGGACCCTAACTATGGCTACACCTTC. As protein: CASSLSGDPNYGYTF.